The next 3 T cell receptor beta chains were all read from a single sample in a study of blood T cell repertoires in COVID-19. TCRdb's copy holds only in-frame clones and misses some; the assay was immunoSEQ multiplex PCR. There are more than 65,000 clones in the sample; around 84% occur only once, and 35% to 40% lies in the top ten. The sample taken for sequencing was peripheral blood. Every receptor here comes from a woman in her 70s with acute or convalescent COVID-19.

The chain employs TRBV19 and TRBJ1-4, with 9 bases that match TRBD1. V lost 3 bases to trimming and J lost 5 bases; unmatched junction nucleotides: 4. The CDR3 totals 15 residues. Germline CDR1 and CDR2: LNHDA and SQIVND (reference sequence). The CDR3 DNA follows: TGTGCCAGTAGTATCGGGGACAGGGCAAATGAAAAACTGTTTTTT. Its protein is CASSIGDRANEKLFF. The full variable domain, completed using reference TRBV19 and TRBJ1-4, is DGGITQSPKYLFRKEGQNVTLSCEQNLNHDAMYWYRQDPGQGLRLIYYSQIVNDFQKGDIAEGYSVSREKKESFPLTVTSAQKNPTAFYLCASSIGDRANEKLFFGSGTQLSVL.

The sample holds a few counts of this clone. The genes are TRBV2 and TRBJ1-1; possible D gene TRBD1, 6 bases. The CDR3 extends over 13 amino acids. CDR1 is SNHLY and CDR2 is FYNNEI in the germline V gene. V lost 6 bases and J 4 bases, leaving 12 bases between the germline ends. CDR3 amino acids: CASRTQGITEAFF. CDR3 nucleotide sequence: TGTGCCAGCAGAACACAGGGAATCACTGAAGCTTTCTTT.

The J gene is TRBJ2-1, the V gene TRBV2; possible D gene TRBD2, 7 bases. V was clipped by 8 bases and J by 1 base, with 21 bases between them. This CDR3 comprises 17 residues. Looked up from germline, CDR1 is SNHLY and CDR2 is FYNNEI. The CDR3 sequence is CASEGTGGIGSYNEQFF. The CDR3 nucleotides read TGTGCCAGCGAGGGGACGGGGGGCATAGGGTCCTACAATGAGCAGTTCTTC. The full variable domain, completed using reference TRBV2 and TRBJ2-1, is EPEVTQTPSHQVTQMGQEVILRCVPISNHLYFYWYRQILGQKVEFLVSFYNNEISEKSEIFDDQFSVERPDGSNFTLKIRSTKLEDSAMYFCASEGTGGIGSYNEQFFGPGTRLTVL.